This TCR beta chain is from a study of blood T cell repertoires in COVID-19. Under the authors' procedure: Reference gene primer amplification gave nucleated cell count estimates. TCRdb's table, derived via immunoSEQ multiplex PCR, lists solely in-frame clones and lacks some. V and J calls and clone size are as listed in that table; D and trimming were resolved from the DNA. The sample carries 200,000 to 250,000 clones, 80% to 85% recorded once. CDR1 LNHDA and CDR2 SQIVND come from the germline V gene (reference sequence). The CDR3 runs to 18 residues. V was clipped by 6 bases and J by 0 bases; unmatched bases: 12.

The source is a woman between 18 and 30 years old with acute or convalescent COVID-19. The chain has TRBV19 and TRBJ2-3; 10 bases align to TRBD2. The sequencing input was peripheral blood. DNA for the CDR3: TGTGCCAGTAGGGGTAGCGGGAGGCCGGGGTCTAGCACAGATACGCAGTATTTT. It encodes CASRGSGRPGSSTDTQYF.